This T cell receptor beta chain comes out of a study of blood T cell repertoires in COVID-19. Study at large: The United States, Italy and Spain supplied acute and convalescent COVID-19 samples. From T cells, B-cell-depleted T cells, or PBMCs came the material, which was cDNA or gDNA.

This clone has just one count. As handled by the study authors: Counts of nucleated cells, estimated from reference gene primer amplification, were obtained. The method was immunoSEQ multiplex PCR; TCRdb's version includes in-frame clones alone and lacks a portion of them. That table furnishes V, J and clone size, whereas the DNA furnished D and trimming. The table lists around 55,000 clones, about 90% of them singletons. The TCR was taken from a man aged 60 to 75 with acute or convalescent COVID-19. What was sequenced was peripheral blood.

In nucleotides, the CDR3 is TGTGCCAGCAGGCCGGGACTAGCGGGCATTACCGGGGAGCTGTTTTTT. Translation: CASRPGLAGITGELFF. The V call is TRBV28, the J call TRBJ2-2; 12 positions agree with TRBD2. The CDR3 consists of 16 residues. Germline V gene data show CDR1 as MDHEN and CDR2 as SYDVKM. The junction had 7 bases not matched to a gene; V was cut back by 6 bases and J by 5 bases.